The clone carrying this T cell receptor beta chain came up once. A junction boundary mismatches the germline segment, possibly from a read error. At the DNA level, this CDR3 is encoded by other sequences in the same sample as well. The data were taken from a study of shared clonotypes between healthy human individuals. In the study overall: Three plates each covered CD4 naive and memory; CD8 naive two, CD8 memory one.

The CDR3 spans 15 residues. The V gene's germline CDR1 is SNHLY and CDR2 FYNNEI. A split of CD4+ cells into CD45RA+ naive and CD45RA-negative memory subsets was performed. Sequenced by immunoSEQ multiplex PCR; TCRdb stores in-frame clones only, minus some. The sample has fewer than 3 million clones, roughly 92% seen once. This TCR was sampled from a man aged 18 to 35 in good health. Some clones in this sample may be carry-over from other donors' samples. The sample comprised naive CD4+ T cells from PBMCs. The subset here: CD45RA+ positively selected. The chain recombines TRBV2 with TRBJ1-5, with D possibly being TRBD1 (5 bases). CDR3 sequence: CASSDAWQGQPTPHF. The CDR3 region has the DNA TGCGCCAGCAGTGACGCTTGGCAGGGCCAACCCACTCCCCATTTT.